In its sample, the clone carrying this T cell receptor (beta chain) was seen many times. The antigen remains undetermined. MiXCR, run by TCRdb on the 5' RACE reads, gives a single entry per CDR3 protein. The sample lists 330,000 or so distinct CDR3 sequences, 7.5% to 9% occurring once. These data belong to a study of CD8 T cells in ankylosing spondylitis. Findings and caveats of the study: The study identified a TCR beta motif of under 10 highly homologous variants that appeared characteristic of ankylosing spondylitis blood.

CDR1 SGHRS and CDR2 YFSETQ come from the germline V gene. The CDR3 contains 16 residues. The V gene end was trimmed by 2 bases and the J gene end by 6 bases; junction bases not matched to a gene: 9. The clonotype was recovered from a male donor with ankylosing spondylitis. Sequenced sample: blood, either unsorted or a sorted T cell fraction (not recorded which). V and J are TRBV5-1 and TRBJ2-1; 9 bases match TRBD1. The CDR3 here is CASSLPGTGFGNEQFF. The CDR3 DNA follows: TGCGCCAGCAGCTTACCCGGGACAGGGTTTGGCAATGAGCAGTTCTTC.